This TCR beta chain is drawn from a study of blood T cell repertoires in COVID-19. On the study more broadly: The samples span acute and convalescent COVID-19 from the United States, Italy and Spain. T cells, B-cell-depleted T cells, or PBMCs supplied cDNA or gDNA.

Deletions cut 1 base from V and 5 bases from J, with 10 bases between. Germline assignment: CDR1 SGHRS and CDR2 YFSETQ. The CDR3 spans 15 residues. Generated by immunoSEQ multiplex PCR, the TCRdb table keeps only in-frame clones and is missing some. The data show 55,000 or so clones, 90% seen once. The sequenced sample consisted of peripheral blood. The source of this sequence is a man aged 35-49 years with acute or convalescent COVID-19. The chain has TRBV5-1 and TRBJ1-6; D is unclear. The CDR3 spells CASSLQRRNNSPLHF. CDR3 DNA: TGCGCCAGCAGCTTGCAAAGGAGGAATAATTCACCCCTCCACTTT.